This TCR beta chain is from a study of Graves' ophthalmopathy and Graves' hyperthyroidism. This CDR3 region has 14 residues. V lost 1 base and J 1 base, leaving 10 bases between the germline ends. From germline, CDR1 is SQVTM and CDR2 ANQGSEA. The sequenced template was RNA, covering the TCR beta CDR3 region. RT-PCR was first run with HTBI primers, then multiplex PCR in a second round. TCRdb redid the calling of the multiplex PCR reads with MiXCR, one entry per CDR3 protein. The top ten clones hold less than 55% of a sample with 600,000 to 950,000 distinct CDR3 sequences, 40% of them seen once. The study's findings and limits: Ophthalmopathy progression was predicted with 55% to 71% sensitivity and around 78% specificity. The blood repertoire also included most expanded thyroid clonotypes above 0.001 frequency.

Points on this clonotype: Its antigen is still unknown. A much bigger clone sits one base away, suggesting this may be a read error. This CDR3 fails to terminate in the conserved phenylalanine or tryptophan, so it likely reflects a read error.

The sample taken for sequencing was peripheral blood. The receptor's source is an adult man with Graves' ophthalmopathy. The chain joins TRBV29-1 to TRBJ1-1; no reliable D call. As DNA, the CDR3 is TGCAGCGTTGAAGGGAGGAGAAAGAACACTGAAGCTTTCCTT. This codes for CSVEGRRKNTEAFL.